This T cell receptor beta chain stems from a study of T cell responses to AZD1222 COVID-19 vaccine. The study, taken as a whole, reports: Donors were largely white British and mainly female; clonal diversity was possibly underestimated. Among vaccine-associated CD4 TCRs, coverage spanned spike, with dominance at 160-218 and 743-854. Targeting of unmutated variant regions was reportedly seen in nearly half of spike-specific TCRs.

Clones were sequenced by immunoSEQ multiplex PCR, and TCRdb holds only the in-frame ones, with some missing. The repertoire has 130,000 or so clones, around 89% of them found once; the top ten carry around 3.1%. Germline CDR1 is SNHLY and CDR2 is FYNNEI. The ends lost 6 bases at V and 8 bases at J; junction bases unmatched: 10. The CDR3 totals 15 residues. A note on this clone: The antigen is undetermined.

The chain is built from TRBV2 and TRBJ2-4; 10 bases map to TRBD1. This receptor was identified in an adult in good health. The specimen was peripheral blood, collected on day 0 of AZD1222 vaccination. Written as DNA, the CDR3 is TGTGCCAGCAGCGCCATGCCCGGGACAGGGGACATTCAGTACTTC. Translated, it gives CASSAMPGTGDIQYF.